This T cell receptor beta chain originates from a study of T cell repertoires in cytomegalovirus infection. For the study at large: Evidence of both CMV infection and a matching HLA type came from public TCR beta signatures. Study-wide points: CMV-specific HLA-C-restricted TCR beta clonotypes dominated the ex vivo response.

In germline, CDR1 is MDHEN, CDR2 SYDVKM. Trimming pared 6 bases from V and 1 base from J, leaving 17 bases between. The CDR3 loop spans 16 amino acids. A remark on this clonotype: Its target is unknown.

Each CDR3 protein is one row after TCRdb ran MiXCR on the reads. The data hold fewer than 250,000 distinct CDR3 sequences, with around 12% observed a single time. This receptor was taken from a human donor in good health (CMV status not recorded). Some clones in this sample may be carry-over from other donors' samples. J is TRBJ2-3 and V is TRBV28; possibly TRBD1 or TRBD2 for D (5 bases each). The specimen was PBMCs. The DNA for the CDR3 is TGTGCCAGCAGCGGGGCCCGGGACCTAGGCACAGATACGCAGTATTTT. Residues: CASSGARDLGTDTQYF.